This entry is about one T cell receptor beta chain. The data belong to a study of cytomegalovirus exposure and HLA in healthy donors. Amplification used 60 Vbeta primers and 13 Jbeta primers. Libraries were prepared by immunoSEQ multiplex PCR; TCRdb keeps only in-frame clonotypes and omits some of them. The table shows 150,000 to 200,000 clones, with roughly 78% occurring only once. The CDR3 covers 14 residues. With 5 bases removed from V and 1 base from J, the gap between germline ends came to 12 bases. Per germline, CDR1 SEHNR and CDR2 FQNEAQ (reference sequence). Sequenced material: PBMCs. The receptor's source is a woman under 40 in good health and CMV-seropositive. The genes are TRBV7-9 and TRBJ2-7; a weak D match, TRBD1 (5 bases). CDR3: CASSPGFPSYEQYF. The CDR3 nucleotides read TGTGCCAGCAGCCCAGGGTTCCCTTCCTACGAGCAGTACTTC.